The rows below give T cell receptor beta chains drawn from one sample of a study of cytomegalovirus exposure and HLA in healthy donors. Assay: immunoSEQ multiplex PCR; the TCRdb copy retains only in-frame clones and omits some. This repertoire shows some 87,000 clones, around 81% found once; its top ten account for 5.9%. The sample comprised PBMCs. These receptors originate from a man younger than 30 in good health and CMV-seropositive. Both conserved end residues are part of each CDR3. Each record gives: J gene, D gene, V gene, clone size, CDR3 DNA, CDR3 protein. The D gene is left open where the match is weak. Rows may omit the clone size; those that give it use once, few, many or a size class.

TRBJ1-5	-	TRBV12-5	once	TGTGCTAGTAGAGAAAATAGCAATCAGCCCCAGCATTTT	CASRENSNQPQHF
TRBJ1-1	-	TRBV4-1	-	TGCGCCAGCAGCCAAGAAACAGGCCTGAACACTGAAGCTTTCTTT	CASSQETGLNTEAFF
TRBJ2-7	-	TRBV4-2	-	TGTGCCAGCAGCCAAGATTCGGCCCCGGGGAACTCCTACGAGCAGTACTTC	CASSQDSAPGNSYEQYF
TRBJ1-1	TRBD1	TRBV10-3	-	TGTGCCATCAGCGCTAACCACAGGGGTGAGGCTTTCTTT	CAISANHRGEAFF
TRBJ1-2	TRBD1	TRBV28	-	TGTGCCAGCAGCTCCTCGACAGGGTTGCAAGGCTACACCTTC	CASSSSTGLQGYTF
TRBJ1-2	TRBD1	TRBV10-3	-	TGTGCCATCAGTGAGCAGGGGGCGAACTATGGCTACACCTTC	CAISEQGANYGYTF
TRBJ2-7	-	TRBV29-1	-	TGCAGCGTTGAAGGCGTAACCTACGAGCAGTACTTC	CSVEGVTYEQYF
TRBJ1-1	TRBD1	TRBV19	-	TGTGCCAGTAGCCTCGGGACAGGACTAAAGAACACTGAAGCTTTCTTT	CASSLGTGLKNTEAFF
TRBJ1-1	-	TRBV18	few	TGTGCCAGCTCACCCCAATTTGCGGAGAACACTGAAGCTTTCTTT	CASSPQFAENTEAFF
TRBJ2-3	TRBD1	TRBV7-3	-	TGTGCCAGCAGCCGACAGGGGGGCACAGATACGCAGTATTTT	CASSRQGGTDTQYF
TRBJ2-1	-	TRBV6-5	-	TGTGCCAGCAGTTACTCGAGGCCTCCTCGGAATGAGCAGTTCTTC	CASSYSRPPRNEQFF
TRBJ1-2	-	TRBV6-6	once	TGTGCCAGCAGACCTCCAGCGGGGGCGGATGGCTACACCTTC	CASRPPAGADGYTF
TRBJ2-5	TRBD1	TRBV28	-	TGTGCCAGCAGACTATTTGGGACAGGGGGCTTGGGGACCCAGTACTTC	CASRLFGTGGLGTQYF
TRBJ1-3	-	TRBV15	-	TGTGCCACCAGCAAGGGGGGGGTTAGTGGAAACACCATATATTTT	CATSKGGVSGNTIYF
TRBJ2-7	-	TRBV10-3	once	TGTGCCATCAGTGAGATAACCTACGAGCAGTACTTC	CAISEITYEQYF
TRBJ1-1	-	TRBV2	-	TGTGCCAGCAGTGAGGCAGGGCAGAATACTGAAGCTTTCTTT	CASSEAGQNTEAFF
TRBJ2-7	-	TRBV5-6	once	TGTGCCAGCAGCCCTCACCCGACTGCCGAGCAGTACTTC	CASSPHPTAEQYF
TRBJ1-2	-	TRBV5-6	once	TGTGCCAGCAGCTTGGAGGCAGGCCCTAATGGCTACACCTTC	CASSLEAGPNGYTF
TRBJ2-1	-	TRBV7-2	-	TGTGCCAGCAGCCTTCTATCACTCTCGTACAATGAGCAGTTCTTC	CASSLLSLSYNEQFF
TRBJ2-2	-	TRBV9	-	TGTGCCAGCAGCCCAGAGGAAGGGGAGCTGTTTTTT	CASSPEEGELFF
TRBJ1-5	-	TRBV7-6	-	TGTGCCAGCAGCTTAAGGGCGGGTGGGGAGGGACAGCCCCAGCATTTT	CASSLRAGGEGQPQHF
TRBJ1-1	-	TRBV11-1	-	TGTGCCAGCAACGGTGATCGGGGCACTGAAGCTTTCTTT	CASNGDRGTEAFF
TRBJ2-1	TRBD1	TRBV6-5	few	TGTGCCAGCAGTTACGGACAGGTGAGGGGCAATGAGCAGTTCTTC	CASSYGQVRGNEQFF
TRBJ2-1	TRBD2	TRBV28	-	TGTGCCAGCATCCTAGCGGGGAACTACAATGAGCAGTTCTTC	CASILAGNYNEQFF
TRBJ2-7	TRBD2	TRBV28	once	TGTGCCAGCAGGCTCCTTTCGAGCGGGAGCTACGAGCAGTACTTC	CASRLLSSGSYEQYF
TRBJ1-1	-	TRBV9	-	TGTGCCAGCAGCGTAGTGGGGCGGACAGAAGCTTTCTTT	CASSVVGRTEAFF
TRBJ1-2	-	TRBV11-2	-	TGTGCCAGCAGTCCCGGAGCGGGCGCCTATGGCTACACCTTC	CASSPGAGAYGYTF
TRBJ2-7	-	TRBV6-6	-	TGTGCCAGCGGAACAGGCCTTACGCCCTCCTACGAGCAGTACTTC	CASGTGLTPSYEQYF
TRBJ1-1	-	TRBV28	-	TGTGCCAGCAACTTAATGAACACTGAAGCTTTCTTT	CASNLMNTEAFF
TRBJ1-5	-	TRBV7-9	-	TGTGCCAGCAGCTTAAGTGGGCAGGGGAGCCAGCCCCAGCATTTT	CASSLSGQGSQPQHF
TRBJ2-3	-	TRBV15	-	TGTGCCACCAGCAGAGACGTAGATACGCAGTATTTT	CATSRDVDTQYF
TRBJ2-5	-	TRBV15	-	TGTGCCACCGGGGACGGGGGAGAAGAGACCCAGTACTTC	CATGDGGEETQYF
TRBJ2-1	TRBD2	TRBV30	-	TGTGCCTACCCGACGGAGCGGGAGGCAACATACAATGAGCAGTTCTTC	CAYPTEREATYNEQFF
TRBJ2-7	-	TRBV4-1	-	TGCGCCAGCAAAGGCGGGTTGGATAGCTACGAGCAGTACTTC	CASKGGLDSYEQYF
TRBJ2-1	TRBD1	TRBV5-4	-	TGTGCCAGCAGCAGTCAACAGGGGCCTGGGGATGAGCAGTTCTTC	CASSSQQGPGDEQFF
TRBJ1-3	TRBD1	TRBV11-2	-	TGTGCCAGCAGATTGACAGGGGGCGGAAACACCATATATTTT	CASRLTGGGNTIYF
TRBJ2-5	TRBD2	TRBV28	-	TGTGCCAGCAGTTCCCCAGTAGGCCTAGCGGGAGGAGCCGGGGAGACCCAGTACTTC	CASSSPVGLAGGAGETQYF
TRBJ2-5	TRBD2	TRBV28	-	TGTGCCAGCAGTACCGGGGGGGCCGCCTGGAAGACCCAGTACTTC	CASSTGGAAWKTQYF
TRBJ2-7	TRBD2	TRBV11-2	-	TGTGCCAGCAGCCTCTCGGGAGGGACCTACGAGCAGTACTTC	CASSLSGGTYEQYF